Below are 10 T cell receptor beta chains sequenced from a single sample in a study of shared T cell receptors in the human thymus. Data came from immunoSEQ multiplex PCR; TCRdb stores just in-frame clones and leaves some out. The sample consists of 500,000 to 750,000 clones, 85% to 90% of them appearing once. Separately, the same data were catalogued under a study of human thymus T cells.

What was sequenced was thymocytes. These receptors were taken from a boy younger than two with a congenital heart defect.

V is TRBV5-1 and J is TRBJ2-5, with 10 positions matching TRBD2. Losses at the gene ends were 4 bases for V and 7 bases for J; bases not matched to a gene: 7. This CDR3 comprises 14 residues. Germline V lookup: CDR1 SGHRS, CDR2 YFSETQ. CDR3 nucleotides: TGCGCCAGCAGCGCGACTAGCGGGTCGGGGACCCAGTACTTC. Translating it yields CASSATSGSGTQYF.

The chain has TRBV2 and TRBJ1-2, with 8 nucleotides matching TRBD1. Trimming removed 5 bases from V and 0 bases from J; junction bases left unmatched: 2. The CDR3 totals 14 residues. The V gene's germline CDR1 is SNHLY and CDR2 FYNNEI. CDR3 amino acids: CASSRTGSNYGYTF. CDR3 sequence (DNA): TGTGCCAGCAGTAGGACAGGGTCTAACTATGGCTACACCTTC.

V usage is TRBV25-1 and J usage is TRBJ1-2; no reliable D call. Trimming cost V 5 bases and J 3 bases, with 7 bases left between them. The CDR3 extends over 12 amino acids. CDR1 MGHDK and CDR2 SYGVNS come from the germline V gene. The CDR3 sequence: CASSSQDYGYTF. DNA for the CDR3: TGTGCCAGCAGTAGTCAGGACTATGGCTACACCTTC.

This chain connects TRBV28 to TRBJ2-7; 9 nucleotides match TRBD1. The germline V gene has CDR1 MDHEN and CDR2 SYDVKM. Germline trimming cut 5 bases from V and 1 base from J; bases unmatched to any gene: 9. This CDR3 is 16 amino acids long. The CDR3 reads CASSPRGQGRSYEQYF. The CDR3 coding sequence is TGTGCCAGCAGTCCCCGGGGACAGGGTCGGTCCTACGAGCAGTACTTC.

The chain uses TRBV28 and TRBJ2-3; D gene uncertain. CDR1 and CDR2 from the germline V gene are MDHEN and SYDVKM. V was clipped by 6 bases and J by 4 bases, with 5 bases between them. The CDR3 loop spans 11 amino acids. This CDR3 reads CASRSPDTQYF. The CDR3 region has the DNA TGTGCCAGCAGATCTCCAGATACGCAGTATTTT.

The CDR3 here is CASSQTSGLAGSNEQFF. DNA for the CDR3: TGTGCCAGCAGCCAGACATCGGGACTAGCGGGCTCTAATGAGCAGTTCTTC. This rearrangement joins TRBV4-2 to TRBJ2-1, with TRBD2 identical over 12 bases. CDR1 is LGHNA and CDR2 is YNFKEQ in the germline V gene. This CDR3 has 17 amino acids. The J segment lost 7 bases and the V segment lost 3 bases, leaving 10 bases of the junction unmatched.

This clone was picked up a small number of times. The chain has TRBV11-3 and TRBJ1-3; D ambiguous. Germline V gene data show CDR1 as SGHNT and CDR2 as YENEEA. V was trimmed by 5 bases and J by 5 bases, leaving 13 bases between them. This CDR3 is built from 14 residues. CDR3 residues: CASSPKRGRNTIYF. The CDR3 DNA is TGTGCCAGCAGCCCAAAGAGAGGCAGAAACACCATATATTTT.

V is TRBV5-1 and J is TRBJ1-3, with D possibly TRBD1 on 5 matching bases. The CDR3 runs to 16 residues. The germline V gene has CDR1 SGHRS and CDR2 YFSETQ. Trimming left V 4 bases short and J 0 bases short, with 14 bases between. Here the CDR3 reads CASSDRTGDSGNTIYF. The CDR3 DNA sequence: TGCGCCAGCAGCGATAGAACAGGCGACTCTGGAAACACCATATATTTT.

The chain couples TRBV4-2 to TRBJ2-2; 10 nucleotides line up with TRBD2. The V and J ends lost 1 base and 7 bases, in that order; junction bases with no gene match: 15. The length of the CDR3 is 19 residues. Germline V gives CDR1 LGHNA, CDR2 YNFKEQ. The CDR3 is CASSQGLLCLAGVGGELFF. The CDR3 coding sequence is TGTGCCAGCAGCCAAGGGCTATTATGTCTAGCGGGAGTTGGCGGGGAGCTGTTTTTT.

V usage is TRBV6-6 and J usage is TRBJ1-2; no definite D call. Germline V gives CDR1 MNHNY, CDR2 SVGAGI (reference sequence). The CDR3 runs to 14 residues. The V end lost 4 bases, the J end lost 1 base, and 10 bases lay between the germline ends. The CDR3 here is CASSFSTDNYGYTF. CDR3 coding DNA: TGTGCCAGCAGTTTCTCAACAGATAACTATGGCTACACCTTC.